Listed here are 21 T cell receptor beta chains from one sample, sequenced in a study of blood T cells in healthy people across ages. Alongside a J-beta primer mix, a sample-barcoded 5' primer served in a second PCR lasting about 7 to 11 cycles. TCRdb redid the calling of the 5' RACE reads with MiXCR, one entry per CDR3 protein. The table includes about 1.6 million distinct CDR3 sequences, almost 35% detected once. The specimen sequenced was blood. The receptors come from a young woman in good health.

This clonotype was picked up a small number of times. The J gene is TRBJ2-7, the V gene TRBV27; 8 nucleotides agree with TRBD2. Germline CDR1 reads MNHEY; CDR2 reads SMNVEV (reference sequence). The CDR3 extends over 15 amino acids. J was trimmed by 2 bases and V by 5 bases; bases with no gene match: 8. CDR3 DNA sequence: TGTGCCAGCAGTCCCCGGACTAGCAGGACCTACGAGCAGTACTTC. It yields the protein CASSPRTSRTYEQYF.

The chain employs TRBV4-2 and TRBJ2-1; possibly TRBD1 or TRBD2 for D (6 bases each). Trimming took off 0 bases at V and 8 bases at J, with 17 bases between the two ends. Germline V gene data show CDR1 as LGHNA and CDR2 as YNFKEQ. This CDR3 comprises 16 residues. Written as DNA, the CDR3 is TGTGCCAGCAGCCAAGATAGGGGGGAAGGGGGGCATGAGCAGTTCTTC. This translates into CASSQDRGEGGHEQFF.

A few counts support this clonotype. J is TRBJ2-5 and V is TRBV20-1; no reliable D call. Germline V gene lookup returns CDR1 DFQATT and CDR2 SNEGSKA (reference sequence). V shed 5 bases and J shed 4 bases, with 17 bases lying between them. The CDR3 contains 14 residues. The CDR3 spells CSASNPVVIETQYF. The CDR3, as DNA: TGCAGTGCTTCAAACCCGGTCGTCATAGAGACCCAGTACTTC.

This clonotype was detected a few times. The chain links TRBV6-6 to TRBJ1-5, with TRBD1 identical over 7 bases. The germline V gene has CDR1 MNHNY and CDR2 SVGAGI (reference sequence). J lost 3 bases, V lost 6 bases, and 8 bases had no gene match. The CDR3 runs 15 residues. The DNA of the CDR3 is TGTGCCAGCAGCATAGGGACAGCCTTCAATCAGCCCCAGCATTTT. Translated: CASSIGTAFNQPQHF.

This clonotype has a handful of counts. The chain employs TRBV20-1 and TRBJ2-3; D is perhaps TRBD2 (6 bases). The CDR3 spans 12 residues. V lost 3 bases, J lost 10 bases, and 14 bases lay in between. CDR1 is DFQATT, CDR2 SNEGSKA, per germline (reference sequence). The CDR3 sequence is CSASDPRGAQYF. CDR3 coding DNA: TGCAGTGCTAGCGACCCCCGCGGGGCGCAGTATTTT.

This chain uses TRBV4-1 with TRBJ1-2, with 7 bases fitting TRBD1. V trimming: 0 bases; J trimming: 4 bases; junction bases outside the gene matches: 11. The CDR3 length is 17 residues. Germline V gives CDR1 MGHRA, CDR2 YSYEKL. This CDR3 reads CASSQDGWDSGFYGYTF. CDR3 in DNA: TGCGCCAGCAGCCAAGATGGTTGGGACAGCGGGTTCTATGGCTACACCTTC.

The V gene is TRBV24-1, the J gene TRBJ2-1; D unresolved. CDR1 and CDR2 from the germline V gene are KGHDR and SFDVKD. Trimming cost V 2 bases and J 7 bases, with 2 bases left between them. The CDR3 is 11 residues long. The CDR3 protein is CATSDWNEQFF. The CDR3 DNA reads as TGTGCCACCAGTGATTGGAATGAGCAGTTCTTC.

The chain uses TRBV15 and TRBJ2-2, with TRBD1 matching over 8 bases. The V segment lost 4 bases and the J segment 5 bases; nucleotides outside the gene matches: 6. Looked up from germline, CDR1 is LNHNV and CDR2 is YYDKDF (reference sequence). The CDR3 loop spans 15 amino acids. CDR3 protein: CATSTTGDHTGELFF. The CDR3, as DNA: TGTGCCACCAGCACGACAGGGGACCATACCGGGGAGCTGTTTTTT.

This clonotype was seen a few times. The chain couples TRBV5-1 to TRBJ1-2; the D gene is possibly TRBD1 (5 bases). This CDR3 comprises 14 residues. From germline, CDR1 is SGHRS and CDR2 YFSETQ. V lost 2 bases to trimming and J lost 2 bases, with 10 bases between them. This CDR3 reads CASSFGHSNYGYTF. CDR3 coding DNA: TGCGCCAGCAGCTTCGGACACTCGAACTATGGCTACACCTTC. The whole variable domain, remainder taken from reference TRBV5-1 and TRBJ1-2, is KAGVTQTPRYLIKTRGQQVTLSCSPISGHRSVSWYQQTPGQGLQFLFEYFSETQRNKGNFPGRFSGRQFSNSRSEMNVSTLELGDSALYLCASSFGHSNYGYTFGSGTRLTVV.

This clonotype has a handful of counts. The chain recombines TRBV5-4 with TRBJ1-1; D is uncertain. V lost 2 bases to trimming and J lost 4 bases, with 6 bases between them. The germline gives CDR1 SGHNT, CDR2 YYREEE (reference sequence). The CDR3 is made up of 12 amino acids. For the CDR3, the DNA is TGTGCCAGCAGCTTCGACACCACTGAAGCTTTCTTT. As protein: CASSFDTTEAFF. Filled out from reference TRBV5-4 and TRBJ1-1, the complete variable domain reads ETGVTQSPTHLIKTRGQQVTLRCSSQSGHNTVSWYQQALGQGPQFIFQYYREEENGRGNFPPRFSGLQFPNYSSELNVNALELDDSALYLCASSFDTTEAFFGQGTRLTVV.

This chain connects TRBV5-1 to TRBJ2-5; D perhaps matches TRBD1 (5 bases). Germline V lookup: CDR1 SGHRS, CDR2 YFSETQ. V lost 7 bases and J lost 6, with 10 bases in between. The CDR3 is 11 residues long. In DNA form, the CDR3 reads TGCGCCAGCCGCCGGACAAAGACCCAGTACTTC. It specifies CASRRTKTQYF.

The sample holds a few counts of this clonotype. The chain employs TRBV9 and TRBJ2-5, with D unclear. The germline gives CDR1 SGDLS, CDR2 YYNGEE. The CDR3 covers 17 residues. The V gene lost 4 bases and the J gene lost 1 base, with 20 bases spanning the gap. The CDR3 reads CASSPTLSSWVQETQYF. The CDR3 DNA is TGTGCCAGCAGCCCCACCCTCAGTTCCTGGGTCCAAGAGACCCAGTACTTC.

The gene calls are TRBV28 and TRBJ2-4, with unresolved D. Looked up from germline, CDR1 is MDHEN and CDR2 is SYDVKM. The length of the CDR3 is 14 residues. V lost 6 bases and J lost 7, with 16 bases in between. CDR3 protein: CASSKTAPGNIQYF. The CDR3 coding sequence is TGTGCCAGCAGCAAGACTGCCCCCGGGAACATTCAGTACTTC.

This clonotype was picked up a small number of times. The V call is TRBV29-1, the J call TRBJ2-3, with TRBD2 matching 13 bases. Losses at the gene ends were 8 bases for V and 3 bases for J; bases not matched to a gene: 5. The CDR3 loop spans 14 amino acids. The germline V gene has CDR1 SQVTM and CDR2 ANQGSEA. CDR3 region: CSHAGLAGTDTQYF. CDR3 nucleotide sequence: TGCAGCCACGCGGGACTAGCGGGGACAGATACGCAGTATTTT.

This clonotype was picked up a small number of times. The chain recombines TRBV5-4 with TRBJ2-2, with no clear D. V was trimmed by 5 bases and J by 0 bases, leaving 11 bases between them. Germline CDR1 and CDR2: SGHNT and YYREEE (reference sequence). This CDR3 has 15 amino acids. The CDR3 loop reads CASSSGRANTGELFF. As DNA, the CDR3 is TGTGCCAGCAGTTCCGGACGGGCGAACACCGGGGAGCTGTTTTTT.

V and J are TRBV29-1 and TRBJ2-5; 11 nucleotides match TRBD1. The last part of the DNA fits TRBJ2-7 better; the J call may be wrong. The CDR3 has 15 residues. Germline loops: CDR1 SQVTM, CDR2 ANQGSEA. CDR3 sequence (DNA): TGCAGCGTTGGAGCACCGGGACAGGGGGCCTACGAGCAGTACTTC. This sequence encodes CSVGAPGQGAYEQYF.

V and J are TRBV20-1 and TRBJ1-2, with 10 bases matching TRBD1. Germline V lookup: CDR1 DFQATT, CDR2 SNEGSKA (reference sequence). V lost 3 bases and J lost 0; bases outside the gene matches: 7. The CDR3 runs 16 residues. CDR3 in amino acids: CSARPGQGTSNYGYTF. In nucleotides, the CDR3 is TGCAGTGCTAGGCCGGGACAGGGGACATCTAACTATGGCTACACCTTC.

The chain links TRBV4-1 to TRBJ2-3, with TRBD1 as a possible D gene (5 bases). There are 14 residues in the CDR3. Trimming took 1 base from V and 4 from J, leaving 9 bases between them. CDR1 and CDR2 (germline): MGHRA, YSYEKL. The CDR3 sequence is CASSQVVGADTQYF. Here the CDR3 DNA reads TGCGCCAGCAGCCAAGTCGTAGGGGCAGATACGCAGTATTTT.

This clonotype was seen at least ten times. V usage is TRBV5-1 and J usage is TRBJ2-6; D is undetermined. Trimming removed 7 bases at V and 0 bases at J, with 8 bases between. This CDR3 has 14 amino acids. The germline V gene has CDR1 SGHRS and CDR2 YFSETQ. In DNA form, the CDR3 reads TGCGCCAGCTCTGAGGACTCTGGGGCCAACGTCCTGACTTTC. This gives the protein CASSEDSGANVLTF.

V and J are TRBV27 and TRBJ2-7; D perhaps matches TRBD2 (6 bases). CDR3 length: 16 amino acids. V was trimmed by 5 bases and J by 4 bases, leaving 21 bases between them. Germline assignment: CDR1 MNHEY and CDR2 SMNVEV (reference sequence). DNA for the CDR3: TGTGCCAGCAGTCTCCTTCGTAGCGGAGAATCTTACGAGCAGTACTTC. Amino acid sequence: CASSLLRSGESYEQYF.

Only a few counts were recorded for this clonotype. This chain joins TRBV9 and TRBJ2-3; 8 bases map to TRBD2. The junction had 7 bases not matched to a gene; V was cut back by 0 bases and J by 7 bases. The germline V gene encodes CDR1 SGDLS and CDR2 YYNGEE. The CDR3 covers 15 residues. CDR3 DNA sequence: TGTGCCAGCAGCGTAGACGGGGGGGCTGAATATACGCAGTATTTT. Its translation: CASSVDGGAEYTQYF.